This T cell receptor (beta chain) was retrieved from a study of human T cells and chemical hapten exposure. TCRdb passed the RACE reads through MiXCR, listing each CDR3 protein once. The repertoire holds 95,000 to 150,000 distinct CDR3 sequences, with about 13% as singletons. Looked up from germline, CDR1 is SQVTM and CDR2 is ANQGSEA. V was clipped by 4 bases and J by 1 base, with 2 bases between them. This CDR3 contains 12 residues. The time point here: patch test 1, 2 weeks after DPC sensitization. Treatment: therapeutic diphenylcyclopropenone sensitization with weekly scalp DPC. This chain connects TRBV29-1 to TRBJ2-6, with D unresolved. This sequence was found in a man between 18 and 35 years old with alopecia areata. Some clones in this sample may be carry-over from other donors' samples. Specimen: whole blood, collected in connection with sensitization to the hapten diphenylcyclopropenone (DPC). CDR3 protein: CSVASGANVLTF. CDR3 in DNA: TGCAGCGTTGCATCTGGGGCCAACGTCCTGACTTTC.